A selection of T cell receptor beta chains follows, all from one sample in a study of T cell responses to AZD1222 COVID-19 vaccine. Here immunoSEQ multiplex PCR was the method, and the copy in TCRdb shows in-frame clones only, minus some. The data hold approximately 90,000 clones, with around 90% observed a single time. Sequenced material: peripheral blood, taken on day 0 of AZD1222 vaccination. These receptors were collected from an adult in good health. CDR3s include the opening cysteine and the closing phenylalanine or tryptophan.

v_gene	j_gene	CDR3aa
TRBV7-2	TRBJ1-2	CASSLVWGNYGYTF
TRBV15	TRBJ2-7	CATSGADRPLYEQYF
TRBV3-1/TRBV3-2	TRBJ2-4	CASSQVLAELTDKNIQYF
TRBV6-5	TRBJ1-5	CASRARVLDQPQHF
TRBV14	TRBJ2-5	CASSQVGRAQYF
TRBV11-2	TRBJ1-3	CASSPRGRGNTIYF
TRBV19	TRBJ2-7	CASSIGNSYEQYF
TRBV5-1	TRBJ1-1	CASSLTDNTEAFF
TRBV6-5	TRBJ1-2	CASSYSYRDYGYTF
TRBV19	TRBJ1-3	CASSLTRDSSGNTIYF
TRBV7-2	TRBJ1-5	CASSVGQGAGGPQHF
TRBV6-6	TRBJ1-2	CASRGLGTATIYGYTF
TRBV5-1	TRBJ1-3	CASSPSGSGNTIYF
TRBV5-4	TRBJ2-1	CASSPSGGAAEQFF
TRBV2	TRBJ2-1	CASLEGGPPHEQFF
TRBV15	TRBJ1-4	CATSRDRAEEKLFF
TRBV7-9	TRBJ1-4	CASSPSDRVVTNEKLFF
TRBV24-1	TRBJ2-5	CATSGSKLQETQYF
TRBV5-1	TRBJ1-6	CASWAGSGYNSPLHF
TRBV18	TRBJ2-7	CASSPVSSYHYEQYF
TRBV7-2	TRBJ1-6	CASSPPWGARSSYNSPLHF
TRBV6-5	TRBJ1-1	CASSYSRAGTEAFF
TRBV5-1	TRBJ2-1	CASSLGEPYNEQFF
TRBV6-2/TRBV6-3	TRBJ2-2	CASSPGSLANTGELFF
TRBV30	TRBJ2-5	CASHPGQGQETQYF
TRBV18	TRBJ2-7	CASSQEIFSYEQYF
TRBV9	TRBJ2-3	CASSPSGGAFTDTQYF
TRBV5-5	TRBJ1-3	CASSLDGDSGNTIYF
TRBV7-2	TRBJ2-4	CASSSGQGRTKNIQYF
TRBV14	TRBJ2-1	CASSQDWALSSYNEQFF
TRBV6-2/TRBV6-3	TRBJ1-2	CASSYSMDNNYGYTF
TRBV4-2	TRBJ1-1	CASSRDRDANTEAFF